These 30 T cell receptor beta chains were all obtained from the same sample, sequenced in a study of cytomegalovirus exposure and HLA in healthy donors. The study ran its PCR with 60 Vbeta and 13 Jbeta primers. Produced via immunoSEQ multiplex PCR; TCRdb's table is partial and in-frame only. The sample lists about 160,000 clones, around 72% occurring once. The sequenced material came from PBMCs. The receptors derive from a woman between 45 and 60 years old in good health and CMV-seropositive.

V gene TRBV2 combines with J gene TRBJ2-7; tentative D call: TRBD2 (5 bases). V shed 5 bases and J shed 7 bases, with 12 bases lying between them. The CDR3 totals 12 residues. In germline, CDR1 is SNHLY, CDR2 FYNNEI. CDR3 DNA: TGTGCCAGCAGTTTTTTCACGGGGGAGCAGTACTTC. Protein: CASSFFTGEQYF.

The V gene is TRBV7-2, the J gene TRBJ2-2, with 7 bases aligning to TRBD2. CDR1 SGHTA and CDR2 FQGNSA come from the germline V gene. This CDR3 has 15 amino acids. V gave up 5 bases and J gave up 5 bases; unmatched junction bases: 8. CDR3 sequence (DNA): TGTGCCAGCAGCCTTAGGATGGGGGGGACCGGGGAGCTGTTTTTT. Amino acid sequence: CASSLRMGGTGELFF.

The rearrangement joins TRBV5-4 to TRBJ2-3, with 7 bases identical to TRBD1. Losses at the gene ends were 2 bases for V and 2 bases for J; bases not matched to a gene: 5. Germline values: CDR1 SGHNT, CDR2 YYREEE (reference sequence). The CDR3 length is 15 residues. The chain's CDR3 is CASSLGGQATDTQYF. CDR3 DNA: TGTGCCAGCAGCTTAGGTGGACAGGCCACAGATACGCAGTATTTT.

This chain joins TRBV4-3 and TRBJ2-3; D not resolved. The CDR3 consists of 14 residues. Germline CDR1 reads LGHNA; CDR2 reads YSLEER. Trimming shortened V by 1 base and J by 5 bases, and 10 bases separated the two germline ends. CDR3 coding DNA: TGCGCCAGCAGCCAAGGCGGATCGGGAGATACGCAGTATTTT. Translating it yields CASSQGGSGDTQYF.

This chain joins TRBV7-2 and TRBJ1-1, with TRBD1 identical over 9 bases. Trimming took 5 bases from V and 1 from J; bases not matched to a gene: 8. This CDR3 region has 16 residues. Germline V gives CDR1 SGHTA, CDR2 FQGNSA. CDR3 sequence (DNA): TGTGCCAGCAGCCTACAGGGGGCGTATAGGAACACTGAAGCTTTCTTT. Its protein is CASSLQGAYRNTEAFF.

The J gene is TRBJ1-4, the V gene TRBV28, with 9 bases that match TRBD1. This CDR3 is 15 amino acids long. Per the germline V gene, CDR1 is MDHEN and CDR2 is SYDVKM. J lost 8 bases, V lost 5 bases, and 9 bases had no gene match. The CDR3 DNA reads as TGTGCCAGCAGTGGTAACAGGGGGACAGGGGAAAAACTGTTTTTT. Translating it yields CASSGNRGTGEKLFF.

The sample holds a few counts of this clone. The chain carries TRBV19 and TRBJ2-2; 8 bases are a match to TRBD2. Trimming cost V 3 bases and J 4 bases; bases outside gene matches: 10. CDR3 length equals 17 residues. Germline V gene sequence: CDR1 LNHDA, CDR2 SQIVND (reference sequence). In nucleotides, the CDR3 is TGTGCCAGTAGTATTTGGCGGGGGGCCACCACCACCGGGGAGCTGTTTTTT. Translating it yields CASSIWRGATTTGELFF.

J is TRBJ2-7 and V is TRBV5-4; a possible D gene is TRBD2 (6 bases). The germline gives CDR1 SGHNT, CDR2 YYREEE (reference sequence). This CDR3 comprises 12 residues. The V and J ends lost 0 bases and 8 bases respectively, with 9 bases between them. In DNA, the CDR3 is TGTGCCAGCAGCTTGGATGCGGGGAAGCAGTACTTC. Residues: CASSLDAGKQYF.

Points on this clone: At one of its ends the junction is not consistent with the germline gene, which may arise from a read error. The chain links TRBV19 to TRBJ1-4; the match to TRBD1 covers 7 bases. The germline V gene has CDR1 LNHDA and CDR2 SQIVND (reference sequence). This CDR3 region has 13 residues. The CDR3 loop is CASSWDRNEKLLF. The CDR3 region has the DNA TGTGCCAGTAGTTGGGACAGAAATGAAAAACTGCTTTTT.

The chain is built from TRBV6-1 and TRBJ2-7; D gene ambiguous. V was trimmed by 2 bases and J by 2 bases, leaving 4 bases between them. The CDR3 consists of 12 residues. CDR1 and CDR2 from the germline V gene are MNHNS and SASEGT. The CDR3 nucleotides are TGTGCCAGCAGTGAAATAGCCTACGAGCAGTACTTC. This codes for CASSEIAYEQYF.

The chain has TRBV2 and TRBJ2-1; weak D call: TRBD2 (5 bases). Trimming shortened V by 7 bases and J by 0 bases, and 10 bases separated the two germline ends. The germline V gene encodes CDR1 SNHLY and CDR2 FYNNEI. CDR3 size: 14 residues. CDR3 amino acids: CASNGISSYNEQFF. Here the CDR3 DNA reads TGTGCCAGCAACGGGATAAGCTCCTACAATGAGCAGTTCTTC.

A word on this clone: Relative to the germline gene, one junction end is altered; a read error may explain this. CDR3 nucleotide sequence: TGTGCCAGCAGCTTATACCGGAAAGGGTCCGGGCGGGAGGGCCGGCACTTC. Its translation: CASSLYRKGSGREGRHF. The rearrangement joins TRBV11-3 to TRBJ2-7; TRBD2 aligns across 9 bases. The CDR3 is 17 residues long. The germline V gene encodes CDR1 SGHNT and CDR2 YENEEA.

To note about this clone: The germline gene is not matched at one end of the junction; a read error may be the cause. J is TRBJ2-7 and V is TRBV7-7, with a weak D call TRBD2 (6 bases). The germline V gene encodes CDR1 SSHAT and CDR2 FNYEAQ (reference sequence). The CDR3 totals 14 residues. Here the CDR3 reads CASSRTRDSYEQYF. CDR3 nucleotides: TGTGCTAGCAGCCGAACGCGGGACTCCTACGAGCAGTACTTC.

This clone was seen once. The chain links TRBV28 to TRBJ1-4, with 9 bases aligning to TRBD1. CDR1 is MDHEN, CDR2 SYDVKM, per germline. V shed 7 bases, J shed 8 bases, and the junction held 8 bases outside the gene matches. The CDR3 is 14 amino acids. The CDR3 DNA is TGTGCCAGCATCCCCGACAGGGGGGAAGAAAAACTGTTTTTT. It translates to CASIPDRGEEKLFF.

This clone occurred once. The gene calls are TRBV4-2 and TRBJ1-2, with unresolved D. Germline V gene lookup returns CDR1 LGHNA and CDR2 YNFKEQ. The CDR3 sequence is 17 residues long. Trimming pared 1 base from V and 1 base from J, leaving 16 bases between. The CDR3 region is CASSQVPGDTLNYGYTF. The DNA for the CDR3 is TGTGCCAGCAGCCAAGTGCCAGGCGACACCCTTAACTATGGCTACACCTTC.

CDR3 loop: CASSSPGGTYGYTF. For the CDR3, the DNA is TGTGCCAGCAGCTCGCCCGGCGGGACCTATGGCTACACCTTC. This chain uses TRBV7-2 with TRBJ1-2; a possible D gene is TRBD1 (5 bases). Trimming cost V 4 bases and J 4 bases, with 13 bases left between them. The CDR3 loop spans 14 amino acids. The germline CDR1 and CDR2 sequences are SGHTA and FQGNSA.

The chain recombines TRBV4-3 with TRBJ1-2, with D tentatively TRBD1 (6 bases). CDR1 is LGHNA and CDR2 is YSLEER in the germline V gene. Between the trimmed V and J ends, which lost 3 bases and 3 bases, there was a span of 11 bases. CDR3 length: 14 residues. The CDR3 region is CASSHSEGDYGYTF. The CDR3 DNA sequence: TGCGCCAGCAGCCATAGTGAGGGGGACTATGGCTACACCTTC.

V is TRBV5-4 and J is TRBJ1-1; 7 nucleotides match TRBD1. This CDR3 comprises 16 residues. Germline values: CDR1 SGHNT, CDR2 YYREEE (reference sequence). The V segment lost 2 bases and the J segment 5 bases; nucleotides outside the gene matches: 12. The CDR3 reads CASSLKFARGDTEAFF. CDR3 nucleotide sequence: TGTGCCAGCAGCTTAAAATTCGCCAGGGGGGATACTGAAGCTTTCTTT.

The chain combines TRBV5-4 with TRBJ2-3; unclear D gene. Germline V gives CDR1 SGHNT, CDR2 YYREEE (reference sequence). The CDR3 totals 15 residues. Trimming took 0 bases from V and 2 from J, leaving 10 bases between them. CDR3 amino acids: CASSLDLPNTDTQYF. In DNA form, the CDR3 reads TGTGCCAGCAGCTTGGACCTACCCAACACAGATACGCAGTATTTT.

This chain links TRBV5-1 with TRBJ2-5; TRBD1 matches at 7 bases. J gave up 5 bases and V 3 bases, and 10 bases lay outside the gene matches. Germline CDR1 and CDR2: SGHRS and YFSETQ. The CDR3 covers 15 residues. DNA of the CDR3: TGCGCCAGCAGCTCCCCGGACAGGCTTGGGGAGACCCAGTACTTC. This translates into CASSSPDRLGETQYF.

V and J are TRBV12-5 and TRBJ1-1; 10 nucleotides match TRBD1. With 4 bases clipped from V and 4 bases from J, the junction kept 6 bases outside the gene matches. Germline V CDR1 and CDR2: LGHNT, FRNRAP. This CDR3 is built from 15 residues. The CDR3 DNA reads TGTGCTAGTGGTTCCTGGACAGGGGGGGTCACTGAAGCTTTCTTT. Protein: CASGSWTGGVTEAFF.

J is TRBJ2-7 and V is TRBV11-2, with D possibly matching TRBD2 (5 bases). The V end was cut by 4 bases, the J end by 7 bases, with 14 bases between. This CDR3 spans 13 amino acids. Germline V gives CDR1 SGHAT, CDR2 FQNNGV. In nucleotides, the CDR3 is TGTGCCAGCAGCTCAAGTGCGGGCCGGGAGCAGTACTTC. It specifies CASSSSAGREQYF.

This rearrangement joins TRBV29-1 to TRBJ2-1; 9 nucleotides agree with TRBD1. Per the germline V gene, CDR1 is SQVTM and CDR2 is ANQGSEA. V gave up 1 base and J gave up 8 bases; unmatched junction bases: 9. The CDR3 spans 15 residues. CDR3 sequence: CSVEVGDRVWDEQFF. CDR3 DNA sequence: TGCAGCGTTGAAGTCGGGGACAGGGTGTGGGATGAGCAGTTCTTC.

A note on this clone: A junction end diverges from the germline sequence, so it may reflect a read error. This rearrangement joins TRBV7-7 to TRBJ2-7, with 9 bases lining up with TRBD1. The CDR3 covers 16 residues. Per germline, CDR1 SSHAT and CDR2 FNYEAQ (reference sequence). CDR3 nucleotide sequence: TGTGCTAGCAGCTTAGCGACAGGGGGTCATGCCTACGAGCAGTACTTC. Amino acid sequence: CASSLATGGHAYEQYF.

This clone has a handful of counts. V is TRBV27 and J is TRBJ2-6; D remains ambiguous. The CDR3 is 18 amino acids. The V and J ends lost 2 bases and 1 base respectively, with 15 bases between them. CDR1 MNHEY and CDR2 SMNVEV come from the germline V gene (reference sequence). CDR3 residues: CASSLTRSAGSGANVLTF. CDR3 sequence (DNA): TGTGCCAGCAGTTTAACGAGGTCGGCTGGGTCTGGGGCCAACGTCCTGACTTTC.

In this sample, this clone turned up a few times. V usage is TRBV7-9 and J usage is TRBJ1-4; a possible D gene is TRBD1 (6 bases). This CDR3 is built from 15 residues. Deletions cut 1 base from V and 9 bases from J, with 15 bases between. Germline V gene data show CDR1 as SEHNR and CDR2 as FQNEAQ (reference sequence). CDR3 DNA sequence: TGTGCCAGCAGCTTAGACTTCAGGGGAACACAAAAACTGTTTTTT. Translated: CASSLDFRGTQKLFF.

The J gene is TRBJ1-6, the V gene TRBV6-1, with D possibly TRBD1 on 5 matching bases. In germline, CDR1 is MNHNS, CDR2 SASEGT. Deletions cut 1 base from V and 8 bases from J, with 9 bases between. The CDR3 sequence is 14 residues long. The CDR3 sequence is CASSEDLQDSPLHF. The DNA for the CDR3 is TGTGCCAGCAGTGAAGATCTACAGGATTCACCCCTCCACTTT.

The J gene is TRBJ2-1, the V gene TRBV10-2, with 9 bases aligning to TRBD2. This CDR3 has 14 amino acids. In germline, CDR1 is WSHSY, CDR2 SAAADI. The ends lost 6 bases at V and 4 bases at J; junction bases unmatched: 4. The CDR3 DNA follows: TGCGCCAGCAGGGCGGGACTAGCATACAATGAGCAGTTCTTC. It encodes CASRAGLAYNEQFF.

The gene calls are TRBV10-3 and TRBJ2-1, with 9 bases matching TRBD2. There are 16 residues in the CDR3. Germline CDR1 ENHRY, CDR2 SYGVKD. The ends lost 10 bases at V and 5 bases at J; junction bases unmatched: 15. The CDR3 nucleotides read TGTGCCACCTCTGGGGAGAGGCTAGCGGGGAACAATGAGCAGTTCTTC. Translating it yields CATSGERLAGNNEQFF.

The genes are TRBV4-1 and TRBJ1-1; D ambiguous. The ends were cut back, 6 bases at V and 1 base at J, with 9 bases in the middle. Germline V gene data show CDR1 as MGHRA and CDR2 as YSYEKL. The CDR3 is made up of 13 amino acids. CDR3 coding DNA: TGCGCCAGCAGAATTACCGGGAACACTGAAGCTTTCTTT. It codes for CASRITGNTEAFF.